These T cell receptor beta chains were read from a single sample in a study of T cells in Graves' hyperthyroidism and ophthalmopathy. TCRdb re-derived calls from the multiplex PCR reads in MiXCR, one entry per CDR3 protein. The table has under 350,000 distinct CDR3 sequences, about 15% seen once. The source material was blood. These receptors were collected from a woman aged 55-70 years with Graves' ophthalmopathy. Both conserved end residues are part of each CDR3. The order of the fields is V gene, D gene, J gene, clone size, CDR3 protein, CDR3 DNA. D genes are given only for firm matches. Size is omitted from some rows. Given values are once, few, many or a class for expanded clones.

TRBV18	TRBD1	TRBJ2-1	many	CASSRDRSSYNEQFF	TGTGCCAGCTCAAGGGACAGAAGCTCCTACAATGAGCAGTTCTTC
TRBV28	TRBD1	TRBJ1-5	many	CASSLSYRTGADF	TGTGCCAGCAGTTTATCTTACCGGACAGGGGCGGATTTT
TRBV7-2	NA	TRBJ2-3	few	CASSPRIQDTQYF	TGTGCCAGCAGCCCCCGGATCCAAGATACGCAGTATTTT
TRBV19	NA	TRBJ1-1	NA	CASSEDGGINTEAFF	TGTGCCAGTAGTGAGGACGGGGGGATTAACACTGAAGCTTTCTTT
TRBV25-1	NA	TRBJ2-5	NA	CASSEPTGTETQYF	TGTGCCAGCAGTGAACCAACAGGAACGGAGACCCAGTACTTC
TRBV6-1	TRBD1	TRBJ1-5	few	CASSPGTGGYSNQPQHF	TGTGCCAGCAGCCCCGGGACAGGGGGATATAGCAATCAGCCCCAGCATTTT
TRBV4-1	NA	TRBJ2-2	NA	CASSQEAVPNTGELFF	TGCGCCAGCAGCCAAGAGGCAGTGCCGAACACCGGGGAGCTGTTTTTT
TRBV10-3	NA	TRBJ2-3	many	CAISESGDTQYF	TGTGCCATCAGTGAGTCGGGAGATACGCAGTATTTT
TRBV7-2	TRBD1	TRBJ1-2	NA	CASSLAGTAQGWYGYTF	TGTGCCAGCAGCTTAGCGGGGACAGCCCAAGGATGGTATGGCTACACCTTC
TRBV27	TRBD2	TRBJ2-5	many	CASSPLGREPVTQYF	TGTGCCAGCAGTCCCCTGGGGAGGGAGCCAGTGACCCAGTACTTC
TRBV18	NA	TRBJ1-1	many	CASSVQVGTKAFF	TGTGCCAGCTCAGTTCAGGTGGGCACTAAAGCTTTCTTT
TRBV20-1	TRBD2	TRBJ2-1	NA	CSAPGLGPYNEQFF	TGCAGTGCCCCGGGACTAGGACCATACAATGAGCAGTTCTTC
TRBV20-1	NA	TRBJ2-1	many	CSAEQGTYNEQFF	TGCAGTGCAGAACAGGGAACCTACAATGAGCAGTTCTTC
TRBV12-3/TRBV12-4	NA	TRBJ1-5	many	CASSSNAVYSNQPQHF	TGTGCCAGCAGTTCCAATGCGGTCTATAGCAATCAGCCCCAGCATTTT
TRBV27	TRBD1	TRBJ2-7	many	CASSAQGTGSHEQYF	TGTGCCAGCAGTGCCCAGGGGACAGGGTCCCACGAGCAGTACTTC
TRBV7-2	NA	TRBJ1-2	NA	CASSLSFSGGGSYGYTF	TGTGCCAGCAGCCTAAGTTTCTCCGGGGGTGGGAGCTATGGCTACACCTTC
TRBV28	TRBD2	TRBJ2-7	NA	CASIGLADSYEQYF	TGTGCCAGCATTGGGCTAGCGGACTCCTACGAGCAGTACTTC
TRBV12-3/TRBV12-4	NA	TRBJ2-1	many	CASSNLGEQFF	TGTGCCAGCTCCAACCTGGGTGAGCAGTTCTTC
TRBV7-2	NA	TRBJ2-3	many	CASRPSGSSTDTQYF	TGTGCCAGCAGACCCAGCGGGTCTAGCACAGATACGCAGTATTTT
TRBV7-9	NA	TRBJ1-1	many	CASSLDRSTEAFF	TGTGCCAGCAGCTTAGACAGGTCGACTGAAGCTTTCTTT